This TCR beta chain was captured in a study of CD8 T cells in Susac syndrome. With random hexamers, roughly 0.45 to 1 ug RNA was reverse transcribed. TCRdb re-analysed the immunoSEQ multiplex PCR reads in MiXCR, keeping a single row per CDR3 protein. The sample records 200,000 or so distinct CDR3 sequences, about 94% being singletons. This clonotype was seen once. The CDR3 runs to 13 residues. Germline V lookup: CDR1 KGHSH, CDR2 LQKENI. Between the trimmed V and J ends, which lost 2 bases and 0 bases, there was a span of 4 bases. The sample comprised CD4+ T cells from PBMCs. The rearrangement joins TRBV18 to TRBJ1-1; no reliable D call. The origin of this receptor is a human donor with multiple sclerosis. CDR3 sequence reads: CASSPLVNTEAFF. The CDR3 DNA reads TGTGCCAGCTCACCATTAGTGAACACTGAAGCTTTCTTT. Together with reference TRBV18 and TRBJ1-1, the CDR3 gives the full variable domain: NAGVMQNPRHLVRRRGQEARLRCSPMKGHSHVYWYRQLPEEGLKFMVYLQKENIIDESGMPKERFSAEFPKEGPSILRIQQVVRGDSAAYFCASSPLVNTEAFFGQGTRLTVV.